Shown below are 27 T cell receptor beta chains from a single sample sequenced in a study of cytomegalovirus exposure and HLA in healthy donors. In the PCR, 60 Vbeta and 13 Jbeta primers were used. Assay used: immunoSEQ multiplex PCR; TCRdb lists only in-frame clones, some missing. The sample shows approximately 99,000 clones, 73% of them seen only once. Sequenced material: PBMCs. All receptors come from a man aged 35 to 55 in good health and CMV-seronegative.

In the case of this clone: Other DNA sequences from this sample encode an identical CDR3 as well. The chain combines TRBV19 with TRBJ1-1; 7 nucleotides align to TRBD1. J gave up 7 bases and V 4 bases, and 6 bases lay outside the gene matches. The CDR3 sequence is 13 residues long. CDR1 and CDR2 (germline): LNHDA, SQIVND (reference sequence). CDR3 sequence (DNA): TGTGCCAGTAGTACCCAACAGGGGAGTGAAGCTTTCTTT. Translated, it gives CASSTQQGSEAFF.

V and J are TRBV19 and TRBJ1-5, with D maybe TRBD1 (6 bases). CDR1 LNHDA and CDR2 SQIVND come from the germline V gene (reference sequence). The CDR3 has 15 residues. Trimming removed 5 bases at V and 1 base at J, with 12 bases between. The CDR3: CASSPTGRSNQPQHF. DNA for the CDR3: TGTGCCAGTAGTCCAACAGGGAGAAGCAATCAGCCCCAGCATTTT.

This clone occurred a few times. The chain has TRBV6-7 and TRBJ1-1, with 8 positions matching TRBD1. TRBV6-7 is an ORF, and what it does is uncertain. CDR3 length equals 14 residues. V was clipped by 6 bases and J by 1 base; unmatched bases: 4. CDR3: CASRDRGTNTEAFF. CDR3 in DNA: TGTGCCAGCAGAGACAGGGGAACGAACACTGAAGCTTTCTTT.

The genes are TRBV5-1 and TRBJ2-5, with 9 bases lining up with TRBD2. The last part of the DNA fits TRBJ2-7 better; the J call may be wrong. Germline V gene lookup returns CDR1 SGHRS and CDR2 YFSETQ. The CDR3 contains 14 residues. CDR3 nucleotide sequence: TGCGCCAGCAGCTCCAGCGGGGGGAACTACGAGCAGTACTTC. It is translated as CASSSSGGNYEQYF.

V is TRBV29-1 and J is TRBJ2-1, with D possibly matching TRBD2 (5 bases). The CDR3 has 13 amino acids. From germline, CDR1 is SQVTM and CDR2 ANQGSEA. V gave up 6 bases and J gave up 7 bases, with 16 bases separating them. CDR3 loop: CSVGEYVRNEQFF. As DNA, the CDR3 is TGCAGCGTGGGAGAATACGTACGGAATGAGCAGTTCTTC.

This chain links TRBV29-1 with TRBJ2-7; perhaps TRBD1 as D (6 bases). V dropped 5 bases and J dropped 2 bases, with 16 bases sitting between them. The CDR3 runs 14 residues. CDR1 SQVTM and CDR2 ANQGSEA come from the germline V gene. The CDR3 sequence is CSVPRDKRTYEQYF. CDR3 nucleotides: TGCAGCGTTCCCCGGGACAAACGCACCTACGAGCAGTACTTC.

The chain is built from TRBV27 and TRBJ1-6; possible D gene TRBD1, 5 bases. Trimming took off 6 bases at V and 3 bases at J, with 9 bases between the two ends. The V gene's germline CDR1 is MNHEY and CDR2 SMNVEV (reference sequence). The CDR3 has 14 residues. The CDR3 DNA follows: TGTGCCAGCAGAGCTACAGGCTATAATTCACCCCTCCACTTT. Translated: CASRATGYNSPLHF.

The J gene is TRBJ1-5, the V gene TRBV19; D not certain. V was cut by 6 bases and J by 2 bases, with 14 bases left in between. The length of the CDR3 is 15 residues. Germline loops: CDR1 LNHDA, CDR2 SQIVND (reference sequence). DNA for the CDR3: TGTGCCAGTAGCCGAGGGCCCGCGGGCAATCAGCCCCAGCATTTT. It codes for CASSRGPAGNQPQHF.

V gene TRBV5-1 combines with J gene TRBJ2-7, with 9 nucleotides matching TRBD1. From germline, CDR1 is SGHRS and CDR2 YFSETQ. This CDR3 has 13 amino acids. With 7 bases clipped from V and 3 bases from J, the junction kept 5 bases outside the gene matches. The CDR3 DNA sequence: TGCGCCAGCGGGACAGGGCCCGACTACGAGCAGTACTTC. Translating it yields CASGTGPDYEQYF.

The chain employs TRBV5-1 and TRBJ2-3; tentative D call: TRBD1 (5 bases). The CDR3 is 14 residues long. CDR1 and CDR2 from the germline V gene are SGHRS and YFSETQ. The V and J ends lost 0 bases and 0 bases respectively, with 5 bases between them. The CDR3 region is CASSLDRSTDTQYF. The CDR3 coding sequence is TGCGCCAGCAGCTTGGACAGGAGCACAGATACGCAGTATTTT.

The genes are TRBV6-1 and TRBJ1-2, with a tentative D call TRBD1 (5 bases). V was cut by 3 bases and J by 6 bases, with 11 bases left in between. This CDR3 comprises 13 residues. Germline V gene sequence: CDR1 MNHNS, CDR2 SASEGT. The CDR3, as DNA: TGTGCCAGCAGTGAGGGACTGATACATGGCTACACCTTC. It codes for CASSEGLIHGYTF.

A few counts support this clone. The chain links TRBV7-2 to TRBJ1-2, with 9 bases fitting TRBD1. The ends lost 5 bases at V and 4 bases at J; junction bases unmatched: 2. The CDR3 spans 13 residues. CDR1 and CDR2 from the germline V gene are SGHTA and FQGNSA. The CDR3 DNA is TGTGCCAGCAGCGTGACAGGGGGCTATGGCTACACCTTC. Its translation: CASSVTGGYGYTF. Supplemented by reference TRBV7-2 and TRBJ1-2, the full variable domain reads GAGVSQSPSNKVTEKGKDVELRCDPISGHTALYWYRQSLGQGLEFLIYFQGNSAPDKSGLPSDRFSAERTGGSVSTLTIQRTQQEDSAVYLCASSVTGGYGYTFGSGTRLTVV.

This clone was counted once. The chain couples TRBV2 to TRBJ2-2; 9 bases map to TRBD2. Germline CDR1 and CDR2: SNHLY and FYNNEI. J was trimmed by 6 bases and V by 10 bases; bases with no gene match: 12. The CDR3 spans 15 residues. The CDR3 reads CATSRGGGDPGELFF. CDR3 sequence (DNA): TGTGCCACATCCCGGGGCGGGGGGGACCCCGGGGAGCTGTTTTTT. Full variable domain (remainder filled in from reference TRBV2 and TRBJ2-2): EPEVTQTPSHQVTQMGQEVILRCVPISNHLYFYWYRQILGQKVEFLVSFYNNEISEKSEIFDDQFSVERPDGSNFTLKIRSTKLEDSAMYFCATSRGGGDPGELFFGEGSRLTVL.

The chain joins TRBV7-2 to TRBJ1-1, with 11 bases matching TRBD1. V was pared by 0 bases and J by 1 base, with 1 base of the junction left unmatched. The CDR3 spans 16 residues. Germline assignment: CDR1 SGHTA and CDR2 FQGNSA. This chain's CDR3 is CASSLAGTGGNTEAFF. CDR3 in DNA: TGTGCCAGCAGCTTAGCCGGGACAGGGGGGAACACTGAAGCTTTCTTT.

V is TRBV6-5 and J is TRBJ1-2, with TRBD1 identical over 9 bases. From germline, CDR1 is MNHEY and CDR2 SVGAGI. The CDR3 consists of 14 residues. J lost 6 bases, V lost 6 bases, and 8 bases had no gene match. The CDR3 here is CASRQGTGTHGYTF. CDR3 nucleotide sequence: TGTGCCAGCAGACAAGGGACAGGGACCCATGGCTACACCTTC.

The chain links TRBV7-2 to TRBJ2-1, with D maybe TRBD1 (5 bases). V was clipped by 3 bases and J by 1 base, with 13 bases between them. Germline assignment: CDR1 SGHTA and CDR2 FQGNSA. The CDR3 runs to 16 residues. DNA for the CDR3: TGTGCCAGCAGCTTGCACCGGACAAGTTCCTACAATGAGCAGTTCTTC. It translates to CASSLHRTSSYNEQFF.

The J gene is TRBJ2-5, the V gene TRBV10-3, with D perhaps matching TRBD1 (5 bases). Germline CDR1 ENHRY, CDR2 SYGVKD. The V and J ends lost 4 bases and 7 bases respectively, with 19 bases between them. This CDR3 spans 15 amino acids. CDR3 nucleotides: TGTGCCATCAGTGCCTCTGGTTCAGGGCTGGGGACCCAGTACTTC. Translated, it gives CAISASGSGLGTQYF.

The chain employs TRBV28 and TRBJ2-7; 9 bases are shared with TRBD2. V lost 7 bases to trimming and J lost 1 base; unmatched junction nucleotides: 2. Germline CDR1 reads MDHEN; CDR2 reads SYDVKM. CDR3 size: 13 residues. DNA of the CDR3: TGTGCCAGCAATAGCGGGAGATCCTACGAGCAGTACGTC. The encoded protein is CASNSGRSYEQYV.

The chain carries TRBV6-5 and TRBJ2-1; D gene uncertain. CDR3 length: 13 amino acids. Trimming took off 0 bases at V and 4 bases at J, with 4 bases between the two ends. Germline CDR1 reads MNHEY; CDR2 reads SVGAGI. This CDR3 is CASSYSVYNEQFF. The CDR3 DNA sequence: TGTGCCAGCAGTTACTCTGTATACAATGAGCAGTTCTTC.

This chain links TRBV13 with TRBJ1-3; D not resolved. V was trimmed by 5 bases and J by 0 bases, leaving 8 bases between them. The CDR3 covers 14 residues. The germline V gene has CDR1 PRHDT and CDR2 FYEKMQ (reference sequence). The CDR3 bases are TGTGCCAGCAGCCACAGCTCCTCTGGAAACACCATATATTTT. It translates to CASSHSSSGNTIYF.

CDR3 sequence (DNA): TGTGCCAGCAGTGAAGGGACAGGGGGCTACGAGCAGTACTTC. Its protein is CASSEGTGGYEQYF. The chain carries TRBV6-1 and TRBJ2-7; 10 nucleotides align to TRBD1. CDR1 and CDR2 from the germline V gene are MNHNS and SASEGT. The CDR3 consists of 14 residues. The J segment lost 3 bases and the V segment lost 1 base, leaving 0 bases of the junction unmatched.

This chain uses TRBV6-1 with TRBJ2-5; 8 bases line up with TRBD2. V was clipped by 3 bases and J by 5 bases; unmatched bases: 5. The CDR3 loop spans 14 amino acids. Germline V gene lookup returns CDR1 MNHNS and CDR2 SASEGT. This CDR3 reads CASSDYGGEETQYF. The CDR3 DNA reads TGTGCCAGCAGTGACTACGGGGGGGAGGAGACCCAGTACTTC.

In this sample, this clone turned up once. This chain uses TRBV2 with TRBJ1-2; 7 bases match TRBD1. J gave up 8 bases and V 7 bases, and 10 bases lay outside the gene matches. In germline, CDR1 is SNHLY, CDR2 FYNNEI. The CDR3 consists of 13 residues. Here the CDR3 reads CASTGGRGGGYTF. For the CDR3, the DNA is TGTGCCAGCACCGGGGGTAGAGGGGGCGGCTACACCTTC.

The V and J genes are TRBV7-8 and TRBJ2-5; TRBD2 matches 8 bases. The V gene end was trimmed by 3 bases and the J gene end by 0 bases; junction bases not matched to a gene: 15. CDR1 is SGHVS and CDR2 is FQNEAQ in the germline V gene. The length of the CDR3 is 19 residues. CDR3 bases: TGTGCCAGCAGCTTTAAAACCGGGACTAGTGCCAAGTACCAAGAGACCCAGTACTTC. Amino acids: CASSFKTGTSAKYQETQYF. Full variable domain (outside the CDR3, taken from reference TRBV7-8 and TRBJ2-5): GAGVSQSPRYKVAKRGQDVALRCDPISGHVSLFWYQQALGQGPEFLTYFQNEAQLDKSGLPSDRFFAERPEGSVSTLKIQRTQQEDSAVYLCASSFKTGTSAKYQETQYFGPGTRLLVL.

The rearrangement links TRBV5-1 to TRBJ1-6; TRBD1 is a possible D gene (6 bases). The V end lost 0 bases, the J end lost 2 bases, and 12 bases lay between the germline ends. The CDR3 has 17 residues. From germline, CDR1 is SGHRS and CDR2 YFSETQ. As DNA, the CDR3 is TGCGCCAGCAGCTTGGAATTACAGGGCCCCTATAATTCACCCCTCCACTTT. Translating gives CASSLELQGPYNSPLHF.

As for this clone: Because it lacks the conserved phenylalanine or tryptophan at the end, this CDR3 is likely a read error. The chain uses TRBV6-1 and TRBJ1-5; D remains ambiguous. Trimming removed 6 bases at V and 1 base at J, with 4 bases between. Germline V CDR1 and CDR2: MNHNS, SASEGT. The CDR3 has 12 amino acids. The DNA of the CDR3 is TGTGCCAGCAGACGGAGCAATCAGCCCCAGCATGTT. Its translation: CASRRSNQPQHV.

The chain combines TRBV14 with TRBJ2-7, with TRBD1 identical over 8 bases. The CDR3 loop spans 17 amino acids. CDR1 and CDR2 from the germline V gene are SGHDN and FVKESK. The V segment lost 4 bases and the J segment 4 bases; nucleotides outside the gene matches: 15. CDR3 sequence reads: CASSPYMASGGFYEQYF. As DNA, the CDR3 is TGTGCCAGCAGCCCCTACATGGCGTCAGGGGGCTTTTACGAGCAGTACTTC.